Each of the 28 T cell receptor beta chains below was sequenced from the same sample in a study of human T cells and chemical hapten exposure. Total RNA extraction was carried out from unfractionated whole blood. TCRdb reprocessed the 5' RACE reads via MiXCR and lists one record per CDR3 protein. The data contain approximately 80,000 distinct CDR3 sequences, about a sixth of them singletons. The source of these receptors is a female donor in good health.

By frequency in the sample, this clonotype is medium-sized. This sequence joins TRBV29-1 and TRBJ2-4; 11 bases agree with TRBD2. Germline CDR1 and CDR2: SQVTM and ANQGSEA. J gave up 3 bases and V 4 bases, and 2 bases lay outside the gene matches. This CDR3 region has 14 residues. For the CDR3, the DNA is TGCAGCGTTGGGACTAGCGGGTTCAAAAACATTCAGTACTTC. Encoded protein: CSVGTSGFKNIQYF.

This clonotype was observed many times. The CDR3 reads CASRGQGASEAFF. As DNA, the CDR3 is TGTGCCAGCAGGGGACAGGGGGCGAGTGAAGCTTTCTTT. The chain links TRBV6-2 or TRBV6-3 to TRBJ1-1, with 12 bases that match TRBD1. J lost 7 bases, V lost 6 bases, and 3 bases had no gene match. Germline loops: CDR1 MNHEY, CDR2 SVGEGT. This CDR3 region has 13 residues.

The rearrangement uses TRBV5-6 and TRBJ1-1; 7 bases map to TRBD1. The V gene's germline CDR1 is SGHDT and CDR2 YYEEEE. Losses at the gene ends were 0 bases for V and 6 bases for J; bases not matched to a gene: 5. CDR3 length: 14 residues. This chain's CDR3 is CASSLVPTGAEAFF. The CDR3 nucleotides read TGTGCCAGCAGCTTGGTGCCCACAGGGGCTGAAGCTTTCTTT.

In its sample, this clonotype was seen a few times. The chain joins TRBV29-1 to TRBJ1-5; D perhaps matches TRBD1 (5 bases). The CDR3 runs 13 residues. Trimming left V 8 bases short and J 6 bases short, with 17 bases between. Germline V gene lookup returns CDR1 SQVTM and CDR2 ANQGSEA. The CDR3 DNA follows: TGCAGCTTCAATAAGGGGTCGGGTCAGCCCCAGCATTTT. Protein product: CSFNKGSGQPQHF.

This clonotype was seen ten or more times. J is TRBJ2-3 and V is TRBV7-8; D is undetermined. Trimming pared 5 bases from V and 2 bases from J, leaving 5 bases between. The CDR3 totals 12 residues. Germline-derived CDR1 and CDR2 are SGHVS and FQNEAQ. The CDR3 sequence is CASSLDTDTQYF. CDR3 coding DNA: TGTGCCAGCAGCCTCGACACAGATACGCAGTATTTT.

The J gene is TRBJ1-2, the V gene TRBV5-4; weak D call: TRBD1 (6 bases). The CDR3 runs to 13 residues. Germline V gives CDR1 SGHNT, CDR2 YYREEE (reference sequence). V was pared by 4 bases and J by 4 bases, with 11 bases between. CDR3 sequence (DNA): TGTGCCAGCAGCAGGGGGGAACCCTATGGCTACACCTTC. As protein: CASSRGEPYGYTF.

A single count supports this clonotype. The CDR3 nucleotides are TGCAGTGCTCCGAGGACCAGCTTCGGGAGCAATCAGCCCCAGCATTTT. Its protein is CSAPRTSFGSNQPQHF. This sequence joins TRBV20-1 and TRBJ1-5; D call uncertain. V lost 5 bases, J lost 1 base, and 18 bases lay in between. This CDR3 is 16 amino acids long. Per the germline V gene, CDR1 is DFQATT and CDR2 is SNEGSKA (reference sequence).

This sequence joins TRBV5-1 and TRBJ2-2; unclear D gene. Trimming shortened V by 4 bases and J by 3 bases, and 10 bases separated the two germline ends. The CDR3 totals 14 residues. In germline, CDR1 is SGHRS, CDR2 YFSETQ. CDR3 loop: CASSRTTDTGELFF. CDR3 coding DNA: TGCGCCAGCAGCCGTACGACCGACACCGGGGAGCTGTTTTTT.

This clonotype has only a few counts. The V gene is TRBV28, the J gene TRBJ2-5; D not resolved. The CDR3 covers 16 residues. Germline V gene data show CDR1 as MDHEN and CDR2 as SYDVKM. V was shortened by 3 bases and J by 3 bases, with 17 bases between the two germline ends. CDR3 DNA: TGTGCCAGCAGTTTCATCCTCAGGCTATCCGAAGAGACCCAGTACTTC. Its protein is CASSFILRLSEETQYF.

The chain recombines TRBV7-2 with TRBJ1-2; possibly TRBD1 for D (5 bases). Germline V gene sequence: CDR1 SGHTA, CDR2 FQGNSA. The CDR3 is 13 amino acids. V was cut by 7 bases and J by 0 bases, with 9 bases left in between. In DNA, the CDR3 is TGTGCCAGCATCCTGACAGCTAACTATGGCTACACCTTC. Residues: CASILTANYGYTF.

The chain has TRBV7-2 and TRBJ1-1; 8 bases align to TRBD1. CDR3 length equals 16 residues. Germline V lookup: CDR1 SGHTA, CDR2 FQGNSA. The junction had 16 bases not matched to a gene; V was cut back by 5 bases and J by 8 bases. CDR3 residues: CASSPVDRAGQGEAFF. The CDR3 DNA reads TGTGCCAGCAGCCCCGTGGACAGGGCTGGCCAAGGGGAAGCTTTCTTT.

The genes are TRBV4-2 and TRBJ1-1, with unresolved D. Germline V gives CDR1 LGHNA, CDR2 YNFKEQ. This CDR3 comprises 13 residues. Trimming took 0 bases from V and 2 from J, leaving 4 bases between them. CDR3 DNA: TGTGCCAGCAGCCAAGACCCAAACACTGAAGCTTTCTTT. Its protein is CASSQDPNTEAFF.

The chain carries TRBV6-5 and TRBJ1-1; D ambiguous. This CDR3 comprises 16 residues. Germline CDR1 and CDR2: MNHEY and SVGAGI. Between the trimmed V and J ends, which lost 2 bases and 0 bases, there was a span of 13 bases. This chain's CDR3 is CASSYRLNLMNTEAFF. CDR3 coding DNA: TGTGCCAGCAGTTACCGTTTGAACCTCATGAACACTGAAGCTTTCTTT.

The V gene is TRBV20-1, the J gene TRBJ1-2, with TRBD1 matching over 11 bases. Germline CDR1 is DFQATT and CDR2 is SNEGSKA (reference sequence). The CDR3 runs to 11 residues. The CDR3 coding sequence is TGCAGGGGACAGGGGGTAGATGGCTACACCTTC. Its translation: CRGQGVDGYTF.

V is TRBV29-1 and J is TRBJ1-1; the D gene is possibly TRBD1 (5 bases). Germline assignment: CDR1 SQVTM and CDR2 ANQGSEA. V lost 1 base and J 1 base, leaving 25 bases between the germline ends. The CDR3 loop spans 19 amino acids. CDR3 sequence: CSVEASSRTWQGKNTEAFF. CDR3 nucleotide sequence: TGCAGCGTTGAAGCCTCATCCAGAACGTGGCAGGGAAAGAACACTGAAGCTTTCTTT.

The chain has TRBV6-6 and TRBJ2-7, with 7 bases identical to TRBD1. V trimming: 2 bases; J trimming: 3 bases; junction bases outside the gene matches: 7. Germline V lookup: CDR1 MNHNY, CDR2 SVGAGI (reference sequence). This CDR3 is built from 15 residues. As DNA, the CDR3 is TGTGCCAGCAGTTACAACGAACGGGACAGCTACGAGCAGTACTTC. Amino acid sequence: CASSYNERDSYEQYF.

This chain joins TRBV6-2 or TRBV6-3 and TRBJ1-5; 7 bases line up with TRBD1. The CDR3 extends over 12 amino acids. Germline V gene lookup returns CDR1 MNHEY and CDR2 SVGEGT. V trimming: 8 bases; J trimming: 5 bases; junction bases outside the gene matches: 3. The CDR3 nucleotides read TGTGCCAGCTCCAGGGGGTATCAGCCCCAGCATTTT. Protein product: CASSRGYQPQHF.

This clonotype was observed a handful of times. The gene calls are TRBV27 and TRBJ1-4; D is unclear. V was trimmed by 3 bases and J by 2 bases, leaving 10 bases between them. The CDR3 is made up of 15 amino acids. CDR1 is MNHEY and CDR2 is SMNVEV in the germline V gene (reference sequence). CDR3 amino acids: CASSFTGRTNEKLFF. The CDR3 DNA follows: TGTGCCAGCAGTTTTACCGGGAGGACTAATGAAAAACTGTTTTTT.

This clonotype was detected only a few times. The genes are TRBV9 and TRBJ1-1; D not certain. Germline CDR1 and CDR2: SGDLS and YYNGEE. The CDR3 is 14 amino acids. The ends were cut back, 0 bases at V and 5 bases at J, with 11 bases in the middle. CDR3 coding DNA: TGTGCCAGCAGCGTAGGTCGGGGTCGGACTGAAGCTTTCTTT. Amino acid sequence: CASSVGRGRTEAFF.

V is TRBV2 and J is TRBJ1-1, with D perhaps TRBD1 (6 bases). Germline V gives CDR1 SNHLY, CDR2 FYNNEI. This CDR3 spans 14 amino acids. Trimming removed 7 bases from V and 6 bases from J, with 18 bases in between. The CDR3 DNA follows: TGTGCCAGCATCCAGGGGTCCCTGAGGGCTGAAGCTTTCTTT. As protein: CASIQGSLRAEAFF.

This clonotype was found a few times. This sequence joins TRBV2 and TRBJ2-5; the D call may be TRBD1 or TRBD2 (5 bases each). The germline CDR1 and CDR2 sequences are SNHLY and FYNNEI. This CDR3 is 14 amino acids long. V lost 6 bases and J lost 1, with 12 bases in between. CDR3 amino acids: CASRGDGGQETQYF. In DNA, the CDR3 is TGTGCCAGCAGGGGGGACGGAGGCCAAGAGACCCAGTACTTC.

This chain uses TRBV30 with TRBJ1-6; tentatively, D is TRBD1 (5 bases). This CDR3 is 16 amino acids long. V shed 2 bases and J shed 5 bases, with 16 bases lying between them. Germline V lookup: CDR1 GTSNPN, CDR2 SVGIG (reference sequence). CDR3 protein: CAWSLTGPTNNSPLHF. In DNA form, the CDR3 reads TGTGCCTGGAGTCTTACGGGACCAACCAATAATTCACCCCTCCACTTT.

The chain is built from TRBV24-1 and TRBJ1-5, with a weak D call TRBD1 (6 bases). Trimming removed 0 bases from V and 1 base from J, with 15 bases in between. CDR3 length: 18 residues. Germline loops: CDR1 KGHDR, CDR2 SFDVKD. CDR3 sequence (DNA): TGTGCCACCAGTGATTTGCCTTTCCCAGGGGCGAGCAATCAGCCCCAGCATTTT. This encodes CATSDLPFPGASNQPQHF.

There are a few counts of this clonotype. The V call is TRBV20-1, the J call TRBJ1-5; no firm D call. There are 13 residues in the CDR3. Between the trimmed V and J ends, which lost 3 bases and 6 bases, there was a span of 12 bases. Germline V gene sequence: CDR1 DFQATT, CDR2 SNEGSKA (reference sequence). CDR3 sequence: CSARKGESQPQHF. CDR3 nucleotides: TGCAGTGCTAGGAAGGGAGAAAGTCAGCCCCAGCATTTT.

This clonotype was counted only a few times. This chain connects TRBV19 to TRBJ1-3; D is ambiguous. The germline V gene encodes CDR1 LNHDA and CDR2 SQIVND (reference sequence). The CDR3 sequence is 13 residues long. Trimming removed 8 bases at V and 0 bases at J, with 8 bases between. The chain's CDR3 is CASPGLSGNTIYF. The CDR3 bases are TGTGCCAGTCCCGGTCTCTCTGGAAACACCATATATTTT.

This clonotype was seen a handful of times. Germline and junction disagree at one end, which may indicate a read error. The rearrangement uses TRBV7-7 and TRBJ2-1; the match to TRBD2 covers 11 bases. The CDR3 runs 16 residues. The germline gives CDR1 SSHAT, CDR2 FNYEAQ (reference sequence). As DNA, the CDR3 is TGTGCTAGCAGCTTAGCCGGGACTAGCGGTTACAATGAGCAGTTCTTC. It yields the protein CASSLAGTSGYNEQFF.

The CDR3 sequence is CASSTNGQGNVGYTF. The DNA of the CDR3 is TGTGCCAGCAGCACCAACGGACAGGGGAACGTGGGCTACACCTTC. The chain employs TRBV7-2 and TRBJ1-2; TRBD1 matches 9 bases. This CDR3 is 15 amino acids long. Germline V gene data show CDR1 as SGHTA and CDR2 as FQGNSA. After removal of 5 bases from V and 8 bases from J, the junction contained 12 bases not matched to a gene.

This chain uses TRBV5-6 with TRBJ1-1, with D perhaps matching TRBD1 (5 bases). CDR3 size: 14 residues. Trimming removed 4 bases from V and 3 bases from J, with 13 bases in between. Germline V gives CDR1 SGHDT, CDR2 YYEEEE. CDR3 DNA: TGTGCCAGCAGCATCGGGACCGAGCACACTGAAGCTTTCTTT. As protein: CASSIGTEHTEAFF.